The text below deals with one TCR beta chain. Antigen specificity is unknown. This entry belongs to a study of T cells in narcolepsy. General study findings and limits: Reportedly, autoreactive clonotypes were serially detected in patients' blood but not controls'.

Produced via immunoSEQ multiplex PCR; TCRdb's table is partial and in-frame only. The sample comprises some 34,000 clones, roughly 88% of which are singletons, and under 1.5% rests with the top ten. Germline trimming cut 7 bases from V and 4 bases from J; bases unmatched to any gene: 19. Germline-derived CDR1 and CDR2 are MNHEY and SMNVEV (reference sequence). The CDR3 covers 18 residues. V gene TRBV27 combines with J gene TRBJ2-1; the match to TRBD2 covers 7 bases. The sequence was collected from a human donor with narcolepsy. The specimen sequenced was CD45RA- memory CD4+ T cells from PBMCs. CDR3 nucleotides: TGTGCCAGCACCTTAGCCCCGACGACGGGACTACCTTACAATGAGCAGTTCTTC. Translating gives CASTLAPTTGLPYNEQFF.